A selection of T cell receptor beta chains follows, all from one sample in a study of blood T cell repertoires in COVID-19. Repertoires were generated with immunoSEQ multiplex PCR, while TCRdb's copy carries only in-frame clones and drops some. The sample yields approximately 50,000 clones, 80% to 95% seen once. Source material: peripheral blood. The receptors stem from a man aged 50 to 60 with active COVID-19. The CDR3 runs from the conserved cysteine through the conserved F or W. D genes are given only for firm matches. The size entry is marked missing in some rows and otherwise reads once, few, many or a size class.

V: TRBV2
size: -
J: TRBJ1-5
D: -
CDR3: CASRGDPVNQPQHF
DNA: TGTGCCAGCAGGGGAGACCCTGTAAATCAGCCCCAGCATTTT

V: TRBV6-1
size: -
J: TRBJ2-5
D: -
CDR3: CASSEAASGVTQYF
DNA: TGTGCCAGCAGTGAAGCGGCCTCGGGGGTGACCCAGTACTTC

V: TRBV19
size: -
J: TRBJ2-7
D: -
CDR3: CASSFGGGSYEQYF
DNA: TGTGCCAGTAGCTTCGGTGGAGGGTCCTACGAGCAGTACTTC

V: TRBV5-1
size: -
J: TRBJ2-1
D: TRBD2
CDR3: CASSLGLAGGFNEQFF
DNA: TGCGCCAGCAGCTTGGGGCTAGCGGGAGGGTTCAATGAGCAGTTCTTC

V: TRBV19
size: -
J: TRBJ2-3
D: -
CDR3: CASSISDKRADTQYF
DNA: TGTGCCAGTAGTATATCGGATAAGCGGGCAGATACGCAGTATTTT

V: TRBV4-3
size: -
J: TRBJ2-1
D: -
CDR3: CASSQGTWVSYNEQFF
DNA: TGCGCCAGCAGCCAAGGGACATGGGTCTCCTACAATGAGCAGTTCTTC

V: TRBV2
size: -
J: TRBJ2-1
D: TRBD2
CDR3: CASSGSGGKGEQFF
DNA: TGTGCCAGCAGTGGTAGCGGGGGGAAGGGTGAGCAGTTCTTC

V: TRBV7-9
size: -
J: TRBJ2-1
D: TRBD2
CDR3: CASSLVLAGVNEQFF
DNA: TGTGCCAGCAGCTTAGTACTAGCGGGTGTGAATGAGCAGTTCTTC

V: TRBV7-8
size: -
J: TRBJ1-2
D: -
CDR3: CASSSGYPNYGYTF
DNA: TGTGCCAGCAGCTCAGGGTATCCTAACTATGGCTACACCTTC

V: TRBV5-1
size: -
J: TRBJ2-2
D: -
CDR3: CASSLSTSYGGELFF
DNA: TGCGCCAGCAGCTTGTCTACTAGTTATGGCGGGGAGCTGTTTTTT

V: TRBV13
size: -
J: TRBJ2-3
D: -
CDR3: CASRAMGWGTSTDTQYF
DNA: TGTGCCAGCAGAGCAATGGGTTGGGGGACTTCCACAGATACGCAGTATTTT

V: TRBV11-2
size: -
J: TRBJ2-2
D: -
CDR3: CASSLDVGPGELFF
DNA: TGTGCCAGCAGCTTAGATGTGGGGCCCGGGGAGCTGTTTTTT

V: TRBV7-6
size: -
J: TRBJ1-2
D: -
CDR3: CASSTNRVPYGYTF
DNA: TGTGCCAGCAGCACAAACCGGGTCCCCTATGGCTACACCTTC

V: TRBV5-1
size: -
J: TRBJ2-7
D: TRBD1
CDR3: CASSLGQGSYEQYF
DNA: TGCGCCAGCAGCCTAGGACAGGGGTCTTACGAGCAGTACTTC

V: TRBV6-5
size: -
J: TRBJ2-3
D: TRBD2
CDR3: CASSWRREKDTQYF
DNA: TGTGCCAGCAGCTGGAGGCGGGAGAAAGATACGCAGTATTTT

V: TRBV18
size: -
J: TRBJ2-1
D: TRBD1
CDR3: CASSSSRTGGYNEQFF
DNA: TGTGCCAGCTCATCGAGCCGGACAGGGGGGTACAATGAGCAGTTCTTC

V: TRBV10-3
size: -
J: TRBJ2-1
D: -
CDR3: CAIRVSGASSYNEQFF
DNA: TGTGCCATCAGGGTTAGCGGTGCGAGCTCCTACAATGAGCAGTTCTTC

V: TRBV5-4
size: few
J: TRBJ2-5
D: TRBD2
CDR3: CASRGGDQETQYF
DNA: TGTGCCAGCAGGGGGGGGGACCAAGAGACCCAGTACTTC

V: TRBV4-1
size: few
J: TRBJ2-1
D: -
CDR3: CASSQSRGTYHEQFF
DNA: TGCGCCAGCAGCCAGTCCCGGGGGACCTACCATGAGCAGTTCTTC

V: TRBV27
size: -
J: TRBJ2-3
D: TRBD2
CDR3: CASSLGTSRYTQYF
DNA: TGTGCCAGCAGTTTAGGGACTAGTCGGTATACGCAGTATTTT

V: TRBV7-2
size: -
J: TRBJ2-7
D: TRBD2
CDR3: CASSLSGAYEQYF
DNA: TGTGCCAGCAGCTTAAGCGGGGCCTACGAGCAGTACTTC

V: TRBV14
size: -
J: TRBJ1-2
D: -
CDR3: CASSHQTGISGYTF
DNA: TGTGCCAGCAGCCACCAGACAGGAATCTCTGGCTACACCTTC

V: TRBV5-5
size: -
J: TRBJ2-7
D: -
CDR3: CASSLASTAAYEQYF
DNA: TGTGCCAGCAGCTTGGCTTCGACAGCAGCCTACGAGCAGTACTTC

V: TRBV6-5
size: -
J: TRBJ2-7
D: TRBD2
CDR3: CASSSNSGGPYEQYF
DNA: TGTGCCAGCAGCTCCAACAGCGGGGGGCCCTACGAGCAGTACTTC

V: TRBV5-1
size: -
J: TRBJ2-3
D: -
CDR3: CASSVSGTDTQYF
DNA: TGCGCCAGCAGCGTTAGCGGTACAGATACGCAGTATTTT

V: TRBV10-1
size: few
J: TRBJ2-7
D: -
CDR3: CASSATKRAPWSAYEQYF
DNA: TGCGCCAGCAGTGCAACTAAGCGTGCCCCCTGGTCTGCCTACGAGCAGTACTTC

V: TRBV4-1
size: -
J: TRBJ2-1
D: -
CDR3: CASSQLQPRGLKNNEQFF
DNA: TGCGCCAGCAGCCAGCTTCAACCACGGGGTCTGAAAAACAATGAGCAGTTCTTC

V: TRBV19
size: -
J: TRBJ1-4
D: TRBD1
CDR3: CASSSRTGGRTNEKLFF
DNA: TGTGCCAGTAGTAGTCGGACAGGGGGCCGAACTAATGAAAAACTGTTTTTT

V: TRBV18
size: -
J: TRBJ2-3
D: TRBD2
CDR3: CASSELPGLAGPTDTQYF
DNA: TGTGCCAGCTCCGAGCTTCCGGGACTAGCGGGACCCACAGATACGCAGTATTTT

V: TRBV27
size: -
J: TRBJ1-5
D: -
CDR3: CASSPSGSLVAQHF
DNA: TGTGCCAGCAGTCCCTCGGGGTCCTTAGTAGCCCAGCATTTT

V: TRBV7-8
size: -
J: TRBJ2-1
D: -
CDR3: CASSLDRTGRNLHEQFF
DNA: TGTGCCAGCAGCTTAGACCGAACAGGAAGGAACCTCCATGAGCAGTTCTTC

V: TRBV19
size: -
J: TRBJ2-2
D: -
CDR3: CASVKTGNTGELFF
DNA: TGTGCCAGCGTAAAAACAGGGAACACCGGGGAGCTGTTTTTT

V: TRBV5-1
size: -
J: TRBJ1-6
D: -
CDR3: CASSPGGGSYNSPLHF
DNA: TGCGCCAGCAGCCCGGGGGGGGGCTCCTATAATTCACCCCTCCACTTT

V: TRBV25-1
size: -
J: TRBJ1-2
D: -
CDR3: CASSESRDAGYTF
DNA: TGTGCCAGCAGTGAATCCAGGGATGCTGGCTACACCTTC

V: TRBV6-2/TRBV6-3
size: -
J: TRBJ2-7
D: TRBD1
CDR3: CASSTGGQEQYF
DNA: TGTGCCAGCAGTACAGGGGGTCAAGAGCAGTACTTC

V: TRBV7-2
size: -
J: TRBJ1-3
D: -
CDR3: CASSLSGGAGNTIYF
DNA: TGTGCCAGCAGCTTATCCGGGGGGGCAGGAAACACCATATATTTT

V: TRBV13
size: -
J: TRBJ1-6
D: -
CDR3: CASSSLTGIWSPLHF
DNA: TGTGCCAGCAGCTCACTTACAGGGATATGGTCACCCCTCCACTTT

V: TRBV6-5
size: -
J: TRBJ2-7
D: -
CDR3: CASSYSSRGSYEQYF
DNA: TGTGCCAGCAGTTACTCGAGCAGGGGCTCCTACGAGCAGTACTTC

V: TRBV27
size: -
J: TRBJ2-2
D: TRBD1
CDR3: CASSLSGTGVTGELFF
DNA: TGTGCCAGCAGTTTATCGGGGACAGGGGTGACCGGGGAGCTGTTTTTT

V: TRBV6-5
size: -
J: TRBJ1-2
D: -
CDR3: CASYLGTGIDYGYTF
DNA: TGTGCCAGCTACTTGGGTACAGGTATTGACTATGGCTACACCTTC

V: TRBV6-5
size: -
J: TRBJ2-3
D: -
CDR3: CATSKGGTDTQYF
DNA: TGTGCCACTTCCAAGGGGGGCACAGATACGCAGTATTTT

V: TRBV2
size: -
J: TRBJ2-7
D: -
CDR3: CASSSGVQYF
DNA: TGTGCCAGCAGTTCCGGAGTACAGTACTTC